Listed below are T cell receptor beta chains from one sample, sequenced in a study of beta chain features in type 1 diabetes. Here immunoSEQ multiplex PCR was the method, and the copy in TCRdb shows in-frame clones only, minus some. The repertoire includes some 900,000 clones, 15% to 20% of them detected once, and 0.023% sits in the top ten. The sample taken for sequencing was naive CD4+ T cells from blood. These receptors were collected from a woman under 30 in good health. Each CDR3 is given with its conserved first and last residue. Fields, in order: D gene, clone size, J gene, V gene, CDR3 DNA, CDR3 protein. The D gene is left open where the match is weak. Part of the rows lack a size; the others show once, few, many or a class for expanded clones.

d_gene: TRBD2; abundance: .; j_gene: TRBJ2-3; v_gene: TRBV7-3; CDR3nt: TGTGCCAGCAGCTTACAATCAGGACTAGCAACAGATACGCAGTATTTT; CDR3aa: CASSLQSGLATDTQYF
d_gene: TRBD1; abundance: .; j_gene: TRBJ1-2; v_gene: TRBV10-3; CDR3nt: TGTGCCATCAGGGGACAGGAGGAAGGCTACACCTTC; CDR3aa: CAIRGQEEGYTF
d_gene: .; abundance: few; j_gene: TRBJ1-2; v_gene: TRBV29-1; CDR3nt: TGCAGCGTTGAACCAACAATCGGCGGCTACACCTTC; CDR3aa: CSVEPTIGGYTF
d_gene: TRBD1; abundance: .; j_gene: TRBJ2-4; v_gene: TRBV10-3; CDR3nt: TGTGCCAGCAGTTACGACCTCGGGACAGTAAAAAACATTCAGTACTTC; CDR3aa: CASSYDLGTVKNIQYF
d_gene: .; abundance: .; j_gene: TRBJ1-5; v_gene: TRBV11-2; CDR3nt: TGTGCCAGCAGCTTAGGACTGGGGGGGCAGCCCCAGCATTTT; CDR3aa: CASSLGLGGQPQHF
d_gene: TRBD1; abundance: few; j_gene: TRBJ2-7; v_gene: TRBV6-5; CDR3nt: TGTGCCAGCAGTTACTCTGACAGGGGCAGGTCCGAGCAGTACTTC; CDR3aa: CASSYSDRGRSEQYF
d_gene: .; abundance: few; j_gene: TRBJ1-2; v_gene: TRBV19; CDR3nt: TGTGCCAGTAATGACAGGATCCTAACTAACTATGGCTACACCTTC; CDR3aa: CASNDRILTNYGYTF
d_gene: .; abundance: few; j_gene: TRBJ2-1; v_gene: TRBV7-2; CDR3nt: TGTGCCAGCAGCTCTCAGGGGTTGTCCTACAATGAGCAGTTCTTC; CDR3aa: CASSSQGLSYNEQFF
d_gene: TRBD2; abundance: .; j_gene: TRBJ2-1; v_gene: TRBV28; CDR3nt: TGTGCCAGCAGTTTCTCAGGGACTAGCGGACATTACAATGAGCAGTTCTTC; CDR3aa: CASSFSGTSGHYNEQFF
d_gene: TRBD2; abundance: .; j_gene: TRBJ2-7; v_gene: TRBV5-1; CDR3nt: TGCGCCAGCAGCTGGGGACTAGCGGGATCCAAAACCTACGAGCAGTACTTC; CDR3aa: CASSWGLAGSKTYEQYF
d_gene: .; abundance: .; j_gene: TRBJ1-1; v_gene: TRBV7-2; CDR3nt: TGTGCCAGCGACAAAGGGGCGTTTAACACTGAAGCTTTCTTT; CDR3aa: CASDKGAFNTEAFF
d_gene: .; abundance: .; j_gene: TRBJ1-1; v_gene: TRBV5-4; CDR3nt: TGTGCCAGCAGCTTGGGAACAGTGAACACTGAAGCTTTCTTT; CDR3aa: CASSLGTVNTEAFF
d_gene: TRBD1; abundance: .; j_gene: TRBJ2-3; v_gene: TRBV13; CDR3nt: TGCGCCAGCAGCTTAGGCCGAGGGGGCGGCACAGATACGCAGTATTTT; CDR3aa: CASSLGRGGGTDTQYF
d_gene: .; abundance: .; j_gene: TRBJ1-5; v_gene: TRBV28; CDR3nt: TGTGCCAGCAGTTTTCCGGGTAAACAGCCCCAGCATTTT; CDR3aa: CASSFPGKQPQHF
d_gene: .; abundance: .; j_gene: TRBJ2-3; v_gene: TRBV19; CDR3nt: TGTGCCAGTAGTATCTCGGGGCCAGATACGCAGTATTTT; CDR3aa: CASSISGPDTQYF
d_gene: .; abundance: few; j_gene: TRBJ1-4; v_gene: TRBV25-1; CDR3nt: TGTGCCAGCAGTGAGGGGACTGCTAATGAAAAACTGTTTTTT; CDR3aa: CASSEGTANEKLFF